This is a list of T cell receptor beta chains from one sample in a study of CD8+ T cells in alopecia areata. Measured with immunoSEQ multiplex PCR; TCRdb has only the in-frame clones, and not every one. The sample comprises fewer than 250,000 clones, about three fifths of which are singletons, and approximately 1% rests with the top ten. Sequencing used CD4+ T cells sorted from blood, obtained at week 24, from a patient treated with tofacitinib. The receptor set was obtained from a human donor with alopecia areata. The CDR3 runs from the conserved cysteine through the conserved F or W. The D gene is left open where the match is weak. Clone size is given for some rows only: seen once, a few or many times, or a class if the clone is expanded.

V gene,J gene,clone size,D gene,CDR3 protein,CDR3 DNA
TRBV30,TRBJ1-2,-,-,CAWRSGWEGYGYTF,TGTGCCTGGAGATCAGGGTGGGAGGGCTATGGCTACACCTTC
TRBV5-1,TRBJ1-2,many,TRBD1,CASSGTGERGYTF,TGCGCCAGCAGCGGGACAGGGGAACGTGGCTACACCTTC
TRBV29-1,TRBJ2-1,-,-,CSVRGTNEQFF,TGCAGCGTTCGGGGGACGAATGAGCAGTTCTTC
TRBV5-6,TRBJ2-2,-,-,CASSLGVTVRNTGELFF,TGTGCCAGCAGCTTGGGAGTAACAGTAAGGAACACCGGGGAGCTGTTTTTT
TRBV7-7,TRBJ2-2,-,TRBD1,CASSSRDRGRTGELFF,TGTGCCAGCAGCTCCCGGGACAGGGGGCGCACCGGGGAGCTGTTTTTT
TRBV30,TRBJ1-2,-,-,CAWSVSLTGSALGYTF,TGTGCCTGGAGTGTCTCCTTAACAGGGTCGGCCCTTGGCTACACCTTC
TRBV5-6,TRBJ2-7,-,-,CASSLAGLRSYEQYF,TGTGCCAGCAGCTTGGCCGGTTTGCGGTCGTACGAGCAGTACTTC
TRBV19,TRBJ1-5,few,-,CASSDGDGNQPQHF,TGTGCCAGTAGTGACGGGGATGGGAATCAGCCCCAGCATTTT
TRBV5-1,TRBJ2-6,once,-,CASSLAWTPNSGANVLTF,TGCGCCAGCAGCTTGGCCTGGACACCCAACTCTGGGGCCAACGTCCTGACTTTC
TRBV4-3,TRBJ1-1,few,-,CASSQDGFPITEAFF,TGCGCCAGCAGCCAAGATGGTTTTCCTATCACTGAAGCTTTCTTT
TRBV29-1,TRBJ2-1,-,TRBD1,CSARQGPNEQFF,TGCAGCGCCCGACAGGGGCCGAATGAGCAGTTCTTC
TRBV7-2,TRBJ1-2,-,-,CASSPGGGSGYTF,TGTGCCAGCAGCCCTGGGGGGGGTTCTGGCTACACCTTC
TRBV5-1,TRBJ1-2,-,TRBD1,CASSLATGDYGYTF,TGCGCCAGCAGCTTGGCGACAGGGGATTATGGCTACACCTTC
TRBV4-2,TRBJ1-5,-,TRBD1,CASSQGTGDQPQHF,TGTGCCAGCAGCCAAGGGACAGGGGATCAGCCCCAGCATTTT
TRBV30,TRBJ1-5,few,TRBD1,CAWRATGDSNQPQHF,TGTGCCTGGAGGGCGACAGGGGACAGCAATCAGCCCCAGCATTTT
TRBV9,TRBJ1-6,-,TRBD1,CASSEDRAANSPLHF,TGTGCCAGCAGCGAGGACAGGGCGGCTAATTCACCCCTCCACTTT
TRBV10-3,TRBJ2-1,-,-,CATVKSSYNEQFF,TGTGCCACCGTAAAGAGCTCCTACAATGAGCAGTTCTTC
TRBV30,TRBJ2-7,-,-,CALTHGVYEQYF,TGTGCCTTAACACATGGGGTCTACGAGCAGTACTTC
TRBV25-1,TRBJ1-6,few,-,CASSDTRDSPLHF,TGTGCCAGCAGTGATACTAGGGATTCACCCCTCCACTTT
TRBV9,TRBJ1-1,few,-,CASSALNNLNTEAFF,TGTGCCAGCAGCGCCCTAAACAACTTGAACACTGAAGCTTTCTTT
TRBV29-1,TRBJ2-3,-,-,CSVEGSPHTDTQYF,TGCAGCGTTGAGGGCAGTCCTCACACAGATACGCAGTATTTT
TRBV30,TRBJ2-6,-,-,CAWTAYSGANVLTF,TGTGCCTGGACAGCGTACTCTGGGGCCAACGTCCTGACTTTC
TRBV29-1,TRBJ1-1,-,-,CSVERQLNTEAFF,TGCAGCGTTGAGAGACAGCTTAACACTGAAGCTTTCTTT